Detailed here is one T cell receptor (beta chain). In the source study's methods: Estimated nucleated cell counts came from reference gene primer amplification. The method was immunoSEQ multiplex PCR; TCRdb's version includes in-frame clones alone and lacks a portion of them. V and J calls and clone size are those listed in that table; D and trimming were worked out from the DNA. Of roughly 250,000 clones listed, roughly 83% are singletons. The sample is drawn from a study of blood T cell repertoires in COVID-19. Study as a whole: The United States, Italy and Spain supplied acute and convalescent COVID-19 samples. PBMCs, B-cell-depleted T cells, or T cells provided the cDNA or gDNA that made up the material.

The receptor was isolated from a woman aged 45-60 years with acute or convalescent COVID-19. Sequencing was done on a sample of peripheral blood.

The CDR3 loop reads CASKEGGGADTQYF. As DNA, the CDR3 is TGTGCCAGCAAGGAAGGGGGCGGGGCAGATACGCAGTATTTT. This chain connects TRBV27 to TRBJ2-3, with D tentatively TRBD1 (7 bases). CDR1 MNHEY and CDR2 SMNVEV come from the germline V gene (reference sequence). Between the trimmed V and J ends, which lost 7 bases and 4 bases, there was a span of 15 bases. The CDR3 spans 14 residues.